The 5 T cell receptor beta chains below were found in one sample sequenced in a study of T cell responses to AZD1222 COVID-19 vaccine. Generated by immunoSEQ multiplex PCR, the TCRdb table keeps only in-frame clones and is missing some. The data contain under 150,000 clones, 90% to 95% of them singletons. Specimen: peripheral blood, collected on day 0 of AZD1222 vaccination. These receptors all come from an adult in good health.

This rearrangement joins TRBV5-1 to TRBJ2-7; D could derive from TRBD1 or TRBD2 (5 bases each). Germline CDR1 and CDR2: SGHRS and YFSETQ. Trimming took 10 bases from V and 1 from J, leaving 18 bases between them. This CDR3 has 14 amino acids. The CDR3 nucleotides are TGCGCCTGTACCGGGACCCTGGGTTCCTACGAGCAGTACTTC. Protein product: CACTGTLGSYEQYF.

This chain joins TRBV11-3 and TRBJ2-1; 13 bases align to TRBD2. This CDR3 contains 20 residues. CDR1 SGHNT and CDR2 YENEEA come from the germline V gene. J gave up 7 bases and V 5 bases, and 20 bases lay outside the gene matches. The CDR3 region is CASSPSRGLAGNGNGNEQFF. The CDR3 coding sequence is TGTGCCAGCAGCCCTTCAAGGGGACTAGCGGGAAACGGGAATGGGAATGAGCAGTTCTTC.

The chain uses TRBV24-1 and TRBJ2-5, with D perhaps given as TRBD1 or TRBD2 (5 bases each). CDR1 and CDR2 from the germline V gene are KGHDR and SFDVKD. The CDR3 totals 15 residues. The V gene lost 3 bases and the J gene lost 4 bases, with 14 bases spanning the gap. The CDR3 bases are TGTGCCACCAGTGATCGCAGGGCAGGAGGAGAGACCCAGTACTTC. It translates to CATSDRRAGGETQYF.

This chain joins TRBV6-5 and TRBJ1-1, with 7 nucleotides matching TRBD1. Germline CDR1 and CDR2: MNHEY and SVGAGI. CDR3 size: 11 residues. The V and J ends lost 5 bases and 6 bases, in that order; junction bases with no gene match: 0. CDR3: CASSRGPEAFF. The CDR3 coding sequence is TGTGCCAGCAGTAGGGGGCCTGAAGCTTTCTTT.

V gene TRBV28 combines with J gene TRBJ1-2, with 9 bases identical to TRBD1. Germline CDR1 and CDR2: MDHEN and SYDVKM. V dropped 5 bases and J dropped 7; count of bases not matched to a gene: 8. This CDR3 contains 14 residues. The CDR3 bases are TGTGCCAGCAGTCCCCCCGGACAGGGGCCTGGCTACACCTTC. It is translated as CASSPPGQGPGYTF.